This T cell receptor beta chain was identified in a study of blood T cell repertoires in COVID-19. The overall study: Samples taken during acute and convalescent COVID-19 were collected in the United States, Italy and Spain. In each case, the material was cDNA or gDNA derived from T cells, B-cell-depleted T cells, or PBMCs.

V lost 0 bases and J 4 bases, leaving 21 bases between the germline ends. Germline V gene lookup returns CDR1 MNHEY and CDR2 SMNVEV (reference sequence). The CDR3 is made up of 18 amino acids. The table lists this clone with a few counts. In the authors' workflow: Amplification with reference gene primers provided the estimates of nucleated cell counts. TCRdb's copy holds only in-frame clones and misses some; the assay was immunoSEQ multiplex PCR. The DNA gave D and trimming, while V, J and clone size come from that table. In the table there are hundreds of thousands of clones, roughly 85% of which are singletons.

The chain is built from TRBV27 and TRBJ1-2; a possible D gene is TRBD1 (5 bases). The specimen sequenced was peripheral blood. This TCR came from a woman in her thirties with active or convalescent COVID-19. The CDR3 sequence is CASSLSRGTFMGGYGYTF. The DNA for the CDR3 is TGTGCCAGCAGTTTATCTCGGGGTACCTTCATGGGGGGCTATGGCTACACCTTC.